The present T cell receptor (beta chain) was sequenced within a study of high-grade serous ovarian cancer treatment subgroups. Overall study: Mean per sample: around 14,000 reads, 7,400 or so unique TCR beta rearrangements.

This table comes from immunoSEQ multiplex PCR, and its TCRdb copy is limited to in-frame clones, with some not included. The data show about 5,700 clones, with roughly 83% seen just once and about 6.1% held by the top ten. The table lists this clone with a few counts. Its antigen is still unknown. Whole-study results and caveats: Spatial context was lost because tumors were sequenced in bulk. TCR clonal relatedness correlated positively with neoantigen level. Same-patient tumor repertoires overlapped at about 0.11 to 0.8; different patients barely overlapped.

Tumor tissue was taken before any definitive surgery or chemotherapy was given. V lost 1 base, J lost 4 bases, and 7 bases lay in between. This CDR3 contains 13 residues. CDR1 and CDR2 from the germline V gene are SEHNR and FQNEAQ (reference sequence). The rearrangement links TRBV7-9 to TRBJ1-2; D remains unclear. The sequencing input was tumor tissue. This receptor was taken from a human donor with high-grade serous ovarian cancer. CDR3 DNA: TGTGCCAGCAGCTTAGTGGAAAGCTATGGCTACACCTTC. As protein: CASSLVESYGYTF.